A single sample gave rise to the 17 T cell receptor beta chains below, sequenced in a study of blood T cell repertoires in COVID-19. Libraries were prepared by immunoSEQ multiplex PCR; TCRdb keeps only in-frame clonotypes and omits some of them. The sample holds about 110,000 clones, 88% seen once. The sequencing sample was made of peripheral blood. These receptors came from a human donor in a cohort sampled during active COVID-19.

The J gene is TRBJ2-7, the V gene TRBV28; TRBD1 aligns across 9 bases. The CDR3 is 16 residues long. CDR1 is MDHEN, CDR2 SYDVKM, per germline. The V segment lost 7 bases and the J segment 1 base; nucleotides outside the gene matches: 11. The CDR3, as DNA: TGTGCCAGCACTTACACTCCGGGACAGGGTTCCTACGAGCAGTACTTC. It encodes CASTYTPGQGSYEQYF.

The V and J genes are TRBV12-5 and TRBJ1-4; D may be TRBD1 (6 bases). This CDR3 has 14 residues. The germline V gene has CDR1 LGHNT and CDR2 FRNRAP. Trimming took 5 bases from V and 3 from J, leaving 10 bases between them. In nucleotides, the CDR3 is TGTGCTAGTGGTGCAGGACAGCCTAATGAAAAACTGTTTTTT. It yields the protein CASGAGQPNEKLFF.

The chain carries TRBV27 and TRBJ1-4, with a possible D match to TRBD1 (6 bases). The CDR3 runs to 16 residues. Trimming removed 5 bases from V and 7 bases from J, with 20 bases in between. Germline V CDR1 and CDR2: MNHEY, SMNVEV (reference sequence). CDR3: CASSPGTGRGGEKLFF. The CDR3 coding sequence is TGTGCCAGCAGTCCGGGGACGGGAAGGGGGGGTGAAAAACTGTTTTTT. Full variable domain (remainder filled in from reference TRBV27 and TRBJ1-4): EAQVTQNPRYLITVTGKKLTVTCSQNMNHEYMSWYRQDPGLGLRQIYYSMNVEVTDKGDVPEGYKVSRKEKRNFPLILESPSPNQTSLYFCASSPGTGRGGEKLFFGSGTQLSVL.

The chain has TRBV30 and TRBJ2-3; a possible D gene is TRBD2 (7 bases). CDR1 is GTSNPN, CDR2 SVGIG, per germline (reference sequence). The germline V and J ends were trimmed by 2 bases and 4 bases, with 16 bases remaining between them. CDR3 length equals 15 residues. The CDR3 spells CAWSYGGLPPDTQYF. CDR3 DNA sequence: TGTGCCTGGAGTTACGGGGGGCTTCCACCAGATACGCAGTATTTT.

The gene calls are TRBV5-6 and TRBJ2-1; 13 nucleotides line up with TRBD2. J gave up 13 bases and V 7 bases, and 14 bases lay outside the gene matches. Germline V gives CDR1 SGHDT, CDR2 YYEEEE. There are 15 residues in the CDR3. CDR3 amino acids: CASGTGLAGASGQFF. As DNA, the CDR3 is TGTGCCAGCGGCACCGGACTAGCGGGGGCATCGGGTCAGTTCTTC.

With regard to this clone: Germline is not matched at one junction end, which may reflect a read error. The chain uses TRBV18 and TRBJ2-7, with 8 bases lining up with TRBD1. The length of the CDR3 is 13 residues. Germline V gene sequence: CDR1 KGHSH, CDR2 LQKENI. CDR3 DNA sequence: TGTGCCAGCTCACCGAGCGGACAGGGAAGTTTGGACTTC. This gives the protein CASSPSGQGSLDF.

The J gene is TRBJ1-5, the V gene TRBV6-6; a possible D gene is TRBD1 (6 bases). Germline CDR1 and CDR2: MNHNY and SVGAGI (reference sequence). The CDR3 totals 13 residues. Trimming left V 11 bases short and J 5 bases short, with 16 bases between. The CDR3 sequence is CAATAGADQPQHF. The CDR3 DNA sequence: TGTGCCGCTACCGCGGGGGCGGATCAGCCCCAGCATTTT.

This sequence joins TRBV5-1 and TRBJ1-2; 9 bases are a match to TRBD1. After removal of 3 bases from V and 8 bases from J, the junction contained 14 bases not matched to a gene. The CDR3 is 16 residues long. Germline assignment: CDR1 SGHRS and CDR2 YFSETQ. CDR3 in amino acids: CASSSGTGFSSGGYTF. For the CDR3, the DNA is TGCGCCAGCAGCTCTGGGACAGGGTTTTCCTCGGGAGGCTACACCTTC.

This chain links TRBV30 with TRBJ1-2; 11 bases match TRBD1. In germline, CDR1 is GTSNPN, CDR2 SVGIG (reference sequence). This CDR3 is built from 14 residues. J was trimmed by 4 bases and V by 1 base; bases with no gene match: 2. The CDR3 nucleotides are TGTGCCTGGAGTGCCGGGACAGGGGGCTATGGCTACACCTTC. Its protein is CAWSAGTGGYGYTF.

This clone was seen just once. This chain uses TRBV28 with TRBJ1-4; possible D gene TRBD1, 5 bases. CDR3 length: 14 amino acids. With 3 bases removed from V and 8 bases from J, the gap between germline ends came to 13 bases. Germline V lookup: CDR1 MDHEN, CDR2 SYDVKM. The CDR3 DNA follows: TGTGCCAGCAGTTTGATACAGGACGGGGAAAAACTGTTTTTT. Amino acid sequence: CASSLIQDGEKLFF.

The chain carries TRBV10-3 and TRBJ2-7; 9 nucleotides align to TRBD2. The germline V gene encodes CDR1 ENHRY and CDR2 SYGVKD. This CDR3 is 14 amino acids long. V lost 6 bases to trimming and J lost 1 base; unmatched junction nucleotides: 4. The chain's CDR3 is CAIRGLAGSYEQYF. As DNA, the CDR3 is TGTGCCATCAGAGGGCTAGCGGGATCCTACGAGCAGTACTTC.

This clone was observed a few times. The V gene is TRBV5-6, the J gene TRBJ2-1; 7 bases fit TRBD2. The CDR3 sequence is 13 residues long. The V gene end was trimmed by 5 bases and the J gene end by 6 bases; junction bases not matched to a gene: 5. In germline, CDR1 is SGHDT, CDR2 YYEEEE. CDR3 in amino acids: CASRLGRVNEQFF. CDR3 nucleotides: TGTGCCAGCAGATTAGGGAGGGTCAATGAGCAGTTCTTC.

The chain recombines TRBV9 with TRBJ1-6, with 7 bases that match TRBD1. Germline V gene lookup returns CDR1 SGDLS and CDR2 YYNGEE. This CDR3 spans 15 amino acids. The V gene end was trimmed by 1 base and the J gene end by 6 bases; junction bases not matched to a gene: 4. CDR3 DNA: TGTGCCAGCAGCGTACAAGGGGGCCGTAATTCACCCCTCCACTTT. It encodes CASSVQGGRNSPLHF.

This chain's CDR3 is CASSSTSGQETQYF. The CDR3 region has the DNA TGCGCCAGCAGCTCCACTAGCGGCCAAGAGACCCAGTACTTC. The chain has TRBV5-1 and TRBJ2-5; 8 bases are a match to TRBD2. The CDR3 sequence is 14 residues long. V shed 3 bases and J 1 base; nucleotides not matched to a gene: 2. The germline V gene has CDR1 SGHRS and CDR2 YFSETQ.

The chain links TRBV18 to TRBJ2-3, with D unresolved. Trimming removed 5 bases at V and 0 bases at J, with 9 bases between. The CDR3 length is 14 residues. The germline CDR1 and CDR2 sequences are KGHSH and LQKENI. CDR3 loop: CASSTQTSTDTQYF. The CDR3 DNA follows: TGTGCCAGCTCAACACAGACTAGCACAGATACGCAGTATTTT.

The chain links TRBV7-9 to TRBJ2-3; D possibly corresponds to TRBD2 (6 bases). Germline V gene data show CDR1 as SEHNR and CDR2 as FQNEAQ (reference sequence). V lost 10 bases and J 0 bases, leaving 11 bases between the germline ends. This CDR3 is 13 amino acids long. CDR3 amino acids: CAIGGFSTDTQYF. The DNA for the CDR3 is TGTGCCATTGGGGGGTTTAGCACAGATACGCAGTATTTT.

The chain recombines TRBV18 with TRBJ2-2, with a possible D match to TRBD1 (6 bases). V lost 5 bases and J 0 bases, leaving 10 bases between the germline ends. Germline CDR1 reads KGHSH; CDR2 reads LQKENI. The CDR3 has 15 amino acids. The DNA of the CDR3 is TGTGCCAGCTCAGTCGACAGGCCGAACACCGGGGAGCTGTTTTTT. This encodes CASSVDRPNTGELFF. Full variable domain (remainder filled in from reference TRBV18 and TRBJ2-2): NAGVMQNPRHLVRRRGQEARLRCSPMKGHSHVYWYRQLPEEGLKFMVYLQKENIIDESGMPKERFSAEFPKEGPSILRIQQVVRGDSAAYFCASSVDRPNTGELFFGEGSRLTVL.